The entry that follows covers one T cell receptor (beta chain) sequence. Its antigen is unidentified. This specimen belongs to a study of human T cells and chemical hapten exposure. The study's findings and limits: With regard to DPC sensitization, TCRs above 1 in 1000 frequency did not change.

One entry per CDR3 protein, called by TCRdb with MiXCR from the RACE reads. The data contain about 380,000 distinct CDR3 sequences, 4% to 6% of them singletons. This CDR3 is 16 amino acids long. The germline gives CDR1 SGDLS, CDR2 YYNGEE. Unmatched junction bases numbered 6, after V lost 0 bases and J lost 4 bases. The time point here: pre-sensitization, week 0. The treatment: therapeutic diphenylcyclopropenone sensitization with weekly scalp DPC. The J gene is TRBJ2-3, the V gene TRBV9; TRBD2 matches at 9 bases. The sequences come from whole blood, collected in connection with sensitization to the hapten diphenylcyclopropenone (DPC). The clonotype originates from a woman aged 50 to 60 with alopecia areata. Some clones in this sample may be carry-over from other donors' samples. CDR3 protein: CASSVEASGMADTQYF. The CDR3 DNA is TGTGCCAGCAGCGTAGAGGCTAGCGGGATGGCAGATACGCAGTATTTT.